The 23 T cell receptor beta chains below were found in one sample sequenced in a study of cytomegalovirus exposure and HLA in healthy donors (dated by TCRdb to the late 2010s). The library came from the immunoSEQ multiplex PCR assay. The multiplex PCR relied on a mix of 60 forward primers for TCR Vbeta segments and 13 reverse primers for TCR Jbeta segments. Not all clones reach the TCRdb copy of this immuneACCESS table, which keeps in-frame sequences only. Checked studies attribute under half of the gap to unresolved V genes and leave the rest unexplained. Counted in this sample were 100,000 to 150,000 clones; roughly four fifths of them appeared once. Under 8.5% of the sample is in the top ten clones. The sequenced sample consisted of PBMCs. The receptors were gathered from a male donor in good health and CMV-seronegative.

CDR3 residues: CASSPRQDSGYTF. As DNA, the CDR3 is TGTGCCAGCTCACCCCGACAGGACTCTGGCTACACCTTC. V is TRBV18 and J is TRBJ1-2; weak D call: TRBD1 (6 bases). There are 13 residues in the CDR3. Germline loops: CDR1 KGHSH, CDR2 LQKENI. V lost 3 bases and J 7 bases, leaving 12 bases between the germline ends.

By frequency in the sample, this clone is medium-sized. The chain carries TRBV19 and TRBJ2-7; 9 bases align to TRBD2. The CDR3 is made up of 21 amino acids. The germline gives CDR1 LNHDA, CDR2 SQIVND (reference sequence). After removal of 7 bases from V and 2 bases from J, the junction contained 27 bases not matched to a gene. The CDR3 sequence is CASTPPFSGTSTIALPYEQYF. The DNA of the CDR3 is TGTGCCAGTACCCCCCCTTTCTCCGGGACTAGCACCATTGCCCTACCCTACGAGCAGTACTTC.

This chain uses TRBV7-9 with TRBJ2-1; tentatively, D is TRBD1 (6 bases). This CDR3 comprises 14 residues. The V and J ends lost 5 bases and 3 bases respectively, with 11 bases between them. Looked up from germline, CDR1 is SEHNR and CDR2 is FQNEAQ (reference sequence). The CDR3: CASSRTALYNEQFF. For the CDR3, the DNA is TGTGCCAGCAGCCGGACAGCGCTCTACAATGAGCAGTTCTTC.

The chain joins TRBV15 to TRBJ2-5; a possible D gene is TRBD1 (6 bases). The CDR3 consists of 17 residues. Germline CDR1 LNHNV, CDR2 YYDKDF (reference sequence). V shed 0 bases and J shed 5 bases, with 19 bases lying between them. The DNA of the CDR3 is TGTGCCACCAGCAGAGATAAGCTCCTCGGACAGCCCGAGACCCAGTACTTC. Translation: CATSRDKLLGQPETQYF.

The chain couples TRBV7-8 to TRBJ2-3; TRBD2 aligns across 11 bases. CDR1 is SGHVS, CDR2 FQNEAQ, per germline. CDR3 length: 18 residues. The J segment lost 3 bases and the V segment lost 3 bases, leaving 11 bases of the junction unmatched. The CDR3 DNA reads as TGTGCCAGCAGCTTTAGGCTAGCGGGGGGAGGGGGGACAGATACGCAGTATTTT. Amino acid sequence: CASSFRLAGGGGTDTQYF.

The chain has TRBV7-3 and TRBJ1-1; possible D gene TRBD1, 5 bases. CDR1 and CDR2 (germline): SGHTA, FQGTGA. The CDR3 runs to 13 residues. V lost 3 bases and J 1 base, leaving 6 bases between the germline ends. CDR3 nucleotides: TGTGCCAGCAGCTTCAGGGCGAACACTGAAGCTTTCTTT. It yields the protein CASSFRANTEAFF.

CDR3 sequence (DNA): TGTGCCAGCAGCCCCCTCCCGGCAGGGGTGGTGGGAGAAAAACTGTTTTTT. Its translation is CASSPLPAGVVGEKLFF. V and J are TRBV7-8 and TRBJ1-4; D may be TRBD1 (6 bases). The V end lost 5 bases, the J end lost 8 bases, and 24 bases lay between the germline ends. The length of the CDR3 is 17 residues. CDR1 is SGHVS, CDR2 FQNEAQ, per germline. The whole variable domain, filled in from reference TRBV7-8 and TRBJ1-4, reads GAGVSQSPRYKVAKRGQDVALRCDPISGHVSLFWYQQALGQGPEFLTYFQNEAQLDKSGLPSDRFFAERPEGSVSTLKIQRTQQEDSAVYLCASSPLPAGVVGEKLFFGSGTQLSVL.

V and J are TRBV6-5 and TRBJ2-1; 9 bases align to TRBD1. Germline values: CDR1 MNHEY, CDR2 SVGAGI. V was pared by 6 bases and J by 2 bases, with 5 bases of the junction left unmatched. CDR3 length: 15 amino acids. This CDR3 is CASSRTGDTYNEQFF. In DNA form, the CDR3 reads TGTGCCAGCAGCCGGACAGGGGACACCTACAATGAGCAGTTCTTC.

The chain links TRBV5-1 to TRBJ1-4, with D possibly matching TRBD1 (6 bases). Trimming removed 3 bases at V and 7 bases at J, with 25 bases between. This CDR3 spans 18 amino acids. Germline values: CDR1 SGHRS, CDR2 YFSETQ. The CDR3 nucleotides are TGCGCCAGCAGCTCGGGATTGACAGGACAAAAAAAAGGTGAAAAACTGTTTTTT. Residues: CASSSGLTGQKKGEKLFF.

The rearrangement uses TRBV27 and TRBJ2-3; TRBD1 is a possible D gene (5 bases). This CDR3 has 16 residues. Per the germline V gene, CDR1 is MNHEY and CDR2 is SMNVEV (reference sequence). V was trimmed by 4 bases and J by 0 bases, leaving 14 bases between them. CDR3 DNA sequence: TGTGCCAGCAGTTCCAAAACAGGCCTCAGCACAGATACGCAGTATTTT. It specifies CASSSKTGLSTDTQYF.

Here the CDR3 DNA reads TGTGCCAGCAGCAGAGTGTCAGGACAGGGGAATTCACCCCTCCACTTT. It translates to CASSRVSGQGNSPLHF. The J gene is TRBJ1-6, the V gene TRBV9, with 9 bases identical to TRBD1. The CDR3 has 16 residues. Germline CDR1 is SGDLS and CDR2 is YYNGEE. V shed 4 bases and J 7 bases; nucleotides not matched to a gene: 9.

This clone appeared a few times. The rearrangement links TRBV10-3 to TRBJ1-2, with a weak D call TRBD1 (5 bases). The V gene's germline CDR1 is ENHRY and CDR2 SYGVKD. Trimming stripped 7 bases from V and 4 bases from J, with 13 bases between. The CDR3 is 13 amino acids. CDR3 protein: CAIKLGGTYGYTF. CDR3 in DNA: TGTGCCATCAAATTGGGGGGTACCTATGGCTACACCTTC.

This clone was detected a few times. CDR3 amino acids: CASSPGVGNRKETQYF. In DNA, the CDR3 is TGTGCCAGCTCACCGGGTGTAGGTAACAGGAAAGAGACCCAGTACTTC. The rearrangement links TRBV18 to TRBJ2-5; D is possibly TRBD1 (5 bases). The ends were cut back, 3 bases at V and 3 bases at J, with 17 bases in the middle. This CDR3 is built from 16 residues. Germline CDR1 is KGHSH and CDR2 is LQKENI.

V usage is TRBV9 and J usage is TRBJ1-2; possibly TRBD1 for D (6 bases). V shed 3 bases and J shed 5 bases, with 20 bases lying between them. There are 16 residues in the CDR3. Germline V gives CDR1 SGDLS, CDR2 YYNGEE. In DNA form, the CDR3 reads TGTGCCAGCAGCGGGAAGTTTCGACAGGATAATTATGGCTACACCTTC. Translated: CASSGKFRQDNYGYTF.

The table lists this clone with a count of one. CDR3 residues: CASRYWVGGQETQYF. CDR3 coding DNA: TGTGCCAGCAGATATTGGGTGGGGGGGCAAGAGACCCAGTACTTC. The chain has TRBV5-4 and TRBJ2-5; 7 bases are a match to TRBD2. Trimming cost V 5 bases and J 2 bases; bases outside gene matches: 9. The CDR3 covers 15 residues. CDR1 is SGHNT and CDR2 is YYREEE in the germline V gene (reference sequence).

V is TRBV9 and J is TRBJ2-3; 11 nucleotides align to TRBD2. The CDR3 contains 16 residues. Per germline, CDR1 SGDLS and CDR2 YYNGEE. Trimming removed 2 bases from V and 6 bases from J; junction bases left unmatched: 8. CDR3 region: CASSVGTSGYGDTQYF. The CDR3 bases are TGTGCCAGCAGCGTTGGGACTAGCGGCTATGGGGATACGCAGTATTTT.

The rearrangement uses TRBV19 and TRBJ1-4; 7 bases line up with TRBD1. The CDR3 is 15 amino acids. Germline V gene lookup returns CDR1 LNHDA and CDR2 SQIVND (reference sequence). The V and J ends lost 6 bases and 4 bases, in that order; junction bases with no gene match: 8. DNA of the CDR3: TGTGCCAGTAGGATCGGTGACAGGGTTAATGAAAAACTGTTTTTT. Its translation: CASRIGDRVNEKLFF.

V and J are TRBV30 and TRBJ1-1; D unresolved. Trimming left V 6 bases short and J 4 bases short, with 18 bases between. CDR1 and CDR2 (germline): GTSNPN, SVGIG (reference sequence). This CDR3 has 14 residues. The CDR3 coding sequence is TGTGCCTGTCGAGCGTCCTGGTTGGGCACTGAAGCTTTCTTT. Amino acids: CACRASWLGTEAFF.

A word on this clone: This specimen includes other DNA sequences encoding the same CDR3. The chain uses TRBV7-9 and TRBJ2-7, with D unresolved. Germline loops: CDR1 SEHNR, CDR2 FQNEAQ (reference sequence). With 3 bases removed from V and 3 bases from J, the gap between germline ends came to 6 bases. CDR3 size: 12 residues. The chain's CDR3 is CASSLTGYEQYF. In nucleotides, the CDR3 is TGTGCCAGCAGCTTGACTGGCTACGAGCAGTACTTC.

This rearrangement joins TRBV7-2 to TRBJ2-1; 11 bases fit TRBD1. The length of the CDR3 is 16 residues. V trimming: 5 bases; J trimming: 7 bases; junction bases outside the gene matches: 10. CDR1 is SGHTA and CDR2 is FQGNSA in the germline V gene. The CDR3 DNA reads as TGTGCCAGCAGCCCGCGCCTGGGGACAGGGGGTAATGAGCAGTTCTTC. Translated, it gives CASSPRLGTGGNEQFF.

This clone was picked up a small number of times. The J gene is TRBJ2-1, the V gene TRBV19; 9 bases match TRBD2. The CDR3 runs to 16 residues. The trim removed 6 bases at V and 6 bases at J, leaving 12 bases unmatched. Germline V gives CDR1 LNHDA, CDR2 SQIVND (reference sequence). The CDR3 reads CASRQRLAALGNEQFF. CDR3 coding DNA: TGTGCCAGTAGACAACGACTAGCGGCTCTGGGCAATGAGCAGTTCTTC.

Only a few counts were recorded for this clone. The chain joins TRBV19 to TRBJ2-7, with TRBD2 identical over 13 bases. V lost 4 bases to trimming and J lost 4 bases; unmatched junction nucleotides: 7. The CDR3 is made up of 16 amino acids. Germline CDR1 reads LNHDA; CDR2 reads SQIVND (reference sequence). CDR3 coding DNA: TGTGCCAGTAGTACCGGGACTAGCGGGAATCGTTACGAGCAGTACTTC. It translates to CASSTGTSGNRYEQYF. The full variable domain, rest sourced from reference TRBV19 and TRBJ2-7, is DGGITQSPKYLFRKEGQNVTLSCEQNLNHDAMYWYRQDPGQGLRLIYYSQIVNDFQKGDIAEGYSVSREKKESFPLTVTSAQKNPTAFYLCASSTGTSGNRYEQYFGPGTRLTVT.

The chain has TRBV27 and TRBJ1-5; 10 bases are shared with TRBD1. The germline CDR1 and CDR2 sequences are MNHEY and SMNVEV (reference sequence). The CDR3 length is 14 residues. V was pared by 6 bases and J by 6 bases, with 5 bases of the junction left unmatched. The chain's CDR3 is CASRGTGVVQPQHF. DNA of the CDR3: TGTGCCAGCAGGGGGACAGGGGTCGTTCAGCCCCAGCATTTT.